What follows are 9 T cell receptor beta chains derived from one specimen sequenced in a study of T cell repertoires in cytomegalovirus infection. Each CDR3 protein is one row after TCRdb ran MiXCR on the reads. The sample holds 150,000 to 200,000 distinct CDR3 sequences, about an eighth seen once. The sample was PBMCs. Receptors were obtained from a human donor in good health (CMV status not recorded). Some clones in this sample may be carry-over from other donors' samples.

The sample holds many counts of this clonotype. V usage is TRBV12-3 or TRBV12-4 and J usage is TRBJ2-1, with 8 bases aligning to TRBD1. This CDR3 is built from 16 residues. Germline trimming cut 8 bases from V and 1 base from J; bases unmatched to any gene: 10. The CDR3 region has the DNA TGTGCCAGCGACTCGCCGGGGACAGGTTCCTACAATGAGCAGTTCTTC. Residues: CASDSPGTGSYNEQFF.

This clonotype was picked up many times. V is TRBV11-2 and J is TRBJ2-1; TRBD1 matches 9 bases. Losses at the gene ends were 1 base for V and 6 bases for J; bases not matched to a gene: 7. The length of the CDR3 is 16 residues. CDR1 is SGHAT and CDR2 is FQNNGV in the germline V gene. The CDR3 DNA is TGTGCCAGCAGCTTAGTGGGACAGGGACTGCGCAATGAGCAGTTCTTC. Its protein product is CASSLVGQGLRNEQFF.

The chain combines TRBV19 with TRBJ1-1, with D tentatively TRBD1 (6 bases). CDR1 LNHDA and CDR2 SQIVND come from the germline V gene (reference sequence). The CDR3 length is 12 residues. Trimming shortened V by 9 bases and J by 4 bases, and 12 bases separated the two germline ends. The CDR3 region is CASRTGFTEAFF. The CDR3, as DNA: TGTGCCAGCCGTACAGGGTTCACTGAAGCTTTCTTT.

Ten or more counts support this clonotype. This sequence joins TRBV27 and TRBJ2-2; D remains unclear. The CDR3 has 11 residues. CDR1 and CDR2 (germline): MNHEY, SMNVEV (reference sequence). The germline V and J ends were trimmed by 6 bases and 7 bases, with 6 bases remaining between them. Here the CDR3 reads CASRTYGELFF. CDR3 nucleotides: TGTGCCAGCAGAACATACGGGGAGCTGTTTTTT.

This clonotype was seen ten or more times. The CDR3 here is CASSYLQGLQYF. The CDR3, as DNA: TGTGCCAGCAGTTACCTACAGGGTTTGCAGTACTTC. The chain combines TRBV7-2 with TRBJ2-7, with TRBD1 as a possible D gene (6 bases). This CDR3 is 12 amino acids long. Per the germline V gene, CDR1 is SGHTA and CDR2 is FQGNSA. Trimming pared 6 bases from V and 9 bases from J, leaving 15 bases between.

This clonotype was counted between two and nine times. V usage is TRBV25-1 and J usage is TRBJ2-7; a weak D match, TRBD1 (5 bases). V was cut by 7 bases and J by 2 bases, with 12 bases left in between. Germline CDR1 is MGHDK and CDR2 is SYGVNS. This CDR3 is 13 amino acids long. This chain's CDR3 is CASTHDRTYEQYF. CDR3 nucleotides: TGTGCCAGCACCCACGACAGAACCTACGAGCAGTACTTC.

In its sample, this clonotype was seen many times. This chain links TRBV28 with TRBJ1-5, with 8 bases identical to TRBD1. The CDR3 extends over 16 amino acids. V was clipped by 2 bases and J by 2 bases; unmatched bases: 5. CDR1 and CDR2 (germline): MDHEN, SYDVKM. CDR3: CASSLGGQGGNQPQHF. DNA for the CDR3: TGTGCCAGCAGTTTAGGCGGACAGGGAGGCAATCAGCCCCAGCATTTT.

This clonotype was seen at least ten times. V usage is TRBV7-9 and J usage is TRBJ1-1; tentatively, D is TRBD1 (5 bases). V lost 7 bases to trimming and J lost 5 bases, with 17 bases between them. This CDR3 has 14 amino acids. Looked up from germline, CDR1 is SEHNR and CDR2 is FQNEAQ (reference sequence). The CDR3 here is CASILVWGGTEAFF. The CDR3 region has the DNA TGTGCCAGCATCCTAGTCTGGGGGGGTACTGAAGCTTTCTTT.

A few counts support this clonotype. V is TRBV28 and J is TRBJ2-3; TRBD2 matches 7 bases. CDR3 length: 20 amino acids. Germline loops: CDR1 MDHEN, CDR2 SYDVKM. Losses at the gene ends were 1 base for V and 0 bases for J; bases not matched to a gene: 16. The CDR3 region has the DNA TGTGCCAGCAGTTTATCCCCCATTGAGCGGGGAGCTTATAGCACAGATACGCAGTATTTT. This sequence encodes CASSLSPIERGAYSTDTQYF.